Each of the 27 T cell receptor beta chains below was sequenced from the same sample in a study of cytomegalovirus exposure and HLA in healthy donors. Primers for the PCR totalled 60 Vbeta and 13 Jbeta. Method: immunoSEQ multiplex PCR; TCRdb's copy keeps in-frame clones and lacks some. The table shows around 140,000 clones, with 78% occurring only once. The sequenced sample was PBMCs. Receptor source: a woman aged 40 to 55 in good health and CMV-seropositive.

Only one count was recorded for this clone. The chain has TRBV5-4 and TRBJ2-3; a weak D match, TRBD2 (5 bases). Per the germline V gene, CDR1 is SGHNT and CDR2 is YYREEE (reference sequence). V dropped 2 bases and J dropped 5 bases, with 12 bases sitting between them. The CDR3 totals 14 residues. The CDR3 reads CASSLAGAEDTQYF. Here the CDR3 DNA reads TGTGCCAGCAGCTTAGCAGGAGCGGAAGATACGCAGTATTTT.

V gene TRBV25-1 combines with J gene TRBJ2-2, with a tentative D call TRBD1 (5 bases). With 5 bases removed from V and 9 bases from J, the gap between germline ends came to 13 bases. The CDR3 spans 13 residues. Germline V lookup: CDR1 MGHDK, CDR2 SYGVNS. This chain's CDR3 is CASSPPGLRELFF. CDR3 nucleotide sequence: TGTGCCAGCAGTCCCCCAGGGCTCAGGGAGCTGTTTTTT.

This clone was seen a handful of times. The same CDR3 is also encoded by other DNA sequences in this sample. CDR3 DNA sequence: TGTGCCAGCAGTAACTCCGGGACAGGGTGGCCCGAGCAGTACTTC. Translated: CASSNSGTGWPEQYF. The chain is built from TRBV27 and TRBJ2-7; 9 bases are shared with TRBD1. J was trimmed by 6 bases and V by 5 bases; bases with no gene match: 11. Germline V CDR1 and CDR2: MNHEY, SMNVEV (reference sequence). The CDR3 spans 15 residues.

The chain uses TRBV29-1 and TRBJ2-3; the D gene is possibly TRBD2 (7 bases). The germline V gene has CDR1 SQVTM and CDR2 ANQGSEA. CDR3 length: 18 amino acids. The V gene lost 6 bases and the J gene lost 1 base, with 26 bases spanning the gap. The DNA of the CDR3 is TGCAGCGTGAGGAACATCAGGGGAGGGAACTTGGGCACAGATACGCAGTATTTT. It is translated as CSVRNIRGGNLGTDTQYF.

The chain uses TRBV2 and TRBJ1-5; D gene uncertain. Germline CDR1 is SNHLY and CDR2 is FYNNEI. The CDR3 extends over 14 amino acids. The ends were cut back, 8 bases at V and 4 bases at J, with 15 bases in the middle. The chain's CDR3 is CASSRSYGNQPQHF. Written as DNA, the CDR3 is TGTGCCAGCTCAAGAAGCTACGGTAATCAGCCCCAGCATTTT.

This clone was seen a single time. The chain joins TRBV30 to TRBJ1-1; the D is unclear. Per the germline V gene, CDR1 is GTSNPN and CDR2 is SVGIG (reference sequence). This CDR3 has 12 residues. The V end was cut by 2 bases, the J end by 6 bases, with 10 bases between. The CDR3 bases are TGTGCCTGGAGTCCGGGTTTCGCTGAAGCTTTCTTT. As protein: CAWSPGFAEAFF.

J is TRBJ2-2 and V is TRBV28, with D tentatively TRBD2 (6 bases). This CDR3 region has 16 residues. From germline, CDR1 is MDHEN and CDR2 SYDVKM. The V end was cut by 5 bases, the J end by 1 base, with 14 bases between. As DNA, the CDR3 is TGTGCCAGCAGTACCGGCGGTAGCGGGAACACCGGGGAGCTGTTTTTT. As protein: CASSTGGSGNTGELFF. Using reference TRBV28 and TRBJ2-2 for the parts outside the CDR3, the full variable domain is DVKVTQSSRYLVKRTGEKVFLECVQDMDHENMFWYRQDPGLGLRLIYFSYDVKMKEKGDIPEGYSVSREKKERFSLILESASTNQTSMYLCASSTGGSGNTGELFFGEGSRLTVL.

In nucleotides, the CDR3 is TGTGCCAGCAGCTTAGTGGTGACTAGCGGGAGGAGCTCCTACAATGAGCAGTTCTTC. This encodes CASSLVVTSGRSSYNEQFF. V usage is TRBV7-8 and J usage is TRBJ2-1, with 13 positions matching TRBD2. CDR3 length: 19 amino acids. V gave up 1 base and J gave up 0 bases; unmatched junction bases: 6. Germline CDR1 is SGHVS and CDR2 is FQNEAQ.

V is TRBV9 and J is TRBJ2-7, with TRBD1 matching over 9 bases. This CDR3 is built from 16 residues. Germline assignment: CDR1 SGDLS and CDR2 YYNGEE. After removal of 2 bases from V and 6 bases from J, the junction contained 12 bases not matched to a gene. The CDR3 region is CASSVDSGTGQGEQYF. The CDR3 DNA is TGTGCCAGCAGCGTGGATTCCGGGACAGGGCAAGGCGAGCAGTACTTC.

J is TRBJ2-6 and V is TRBV6-1, with D maybe TRBD1 (6 bases). The germline V gene encodes CDR1 MNHNS and CDR2 SASEGT. V lost 6 bases to trimming and J lost 9 bases, with 18 bases between them. This CDR3 contains 15 residues. The CDR3 is CASSLGGARGNVLTF. Here the CDR3 DNA reads TGTGCCAGCAGCCTAGGGGGTGCACGAGGCAACGTCCTGACTTTC.

The chain uses TRBV2 and TRBJ1-1; a possible D gene is TRBD1 (5 bases). Germline V lookup: CDR1 SNHLY, CDR2 FYNNEI. The V end was cut by 7 bases, the J end by 2 bases, with 14 bases between. The CDR3 totals 14 residues. The CDR3 DNA reads as TGTGCCAGCACTGGGGTGGGGCGCAACACTGAAGCTTTCTTT. It yields the protein CASTGVGRNTEAFF.

This chain uses TRBV7-9 with TRBJ2-7; 11 nucleotides agree with TRBD2. Germline CDR1 and CDR2: SEHNR and FQNEAQ (reference sequence). The CDR3 is 17 amino acids. With 2 bases clipped from V and 0 bases from J, the junction kept 6 bases outside the gene matches. CDR3 protein: CASSLSPLAGASYEQYF. The CDR3 DNA reads TGTGCCAGCAGCTTAAGCCCACTAGCGGGAGCCTCCTACGAGCAGTACTTC.

The genes are TRBV2 and TRBJ1-5, with 10 bases matching TRBD1. With 4 bases clipped from V and 2 bases from J, the junction kept 5 bases outside the gene matches. Germline V gene lookup returns CDR1 SNHLY and CDR2 FYNNEI. The CDR3 sequence is 16 residues long. The CDR3 loop is CASSAETGGRNQPQHF. The CDR3 region has the DNA TGTGCCAGCAGTGCCGAGACAGGGGGCCGCAATCAGCCCCAGCATTTT. The complete variable domain, with remaining parts taken from reference TRBV2 and TRBJ1-5, reads EPEVTQTPSHQVTQMGQEVILRCVPISNHLYFYWYRQILGQKVEFLVSFYNNEISEKSEIFDDQFSVERPDGSNFTLKIRSTKLEDSAMYFCASSAETGGRNQPQHFGDGTRLSIL.

This clone came up once. The chain joins TRBV19 to TRBJ2-3; D possibly corresponds to TRBD2 (5 bases). CDR3 length: 17 residues. Trimming took off 5 bases at V and 3 bases at J, with 21 bases between the two ends. Germline CDR1 LNHDA, CDR2 SQIVND (reference sequence). DNA of the CDR3: TGTGCCAGTAGTCCCCCTCGGGTAAGCGGCCGAACAGATACGCAGTATTTT. This translates into CASSPPRVSGRTDTQYF.

This chain uses TRBV18 with TRBJ1-4; possibly TRBD1 for D (6 bases). V lost 6 bases and J 7 bases, leaving 18 bases between the germline ends. There are 15 residues in the CDR3. The V gene's germline CDR1 is KGHSH and CDR2 LQKENI. The CDR3 is CASSPRQVEGEKLFF. The CDR3 DNA reads TGTGCCAGCTCCCCCCGACAGGTGGAAGGTGAAAAACTGTTTTTT.

The V and J genes are TRBV6-5 and TRBJ2-3, with D possibly being TRBD2 (6 bases). The CDR3 is 14 amino acids. V lost 11 bases and J lost 3, with 18 bases in between. Per germline, CDR1 MNHEY and CDR2 SVGAGI. This CDR3 reads CACPSVQGTDTQYF. Here the CDR3 DNA reads TGTGCCTGTCCTAGCGTCCAAGGGACAGATACGCAGTATTTT.

Only one count was recorded for this clone. The chain combines TRBV6-1 with TRBJ1-5, with TRBD1 identical over 12 bases. CDR3 size: 15 residues. In germline, CDR1 is MNHNS, CDR2 SASEGT. V gave up 3 bases and J gave up 6 bases; unmatched junction bases: 3. CDR3 nucleotides: TGTGCCAGCAGTGAGGGGACAGGGGGCGGTCAGCCCCAGCATTTT. As protein: CASSEGTGGGQPQHF.

The CDR3, as DNA: TGCGCCAGCAGCTCCTTGGACGGGGCAGATACGCAGTATTTT. Protein sequence: CASSSLDGADTQYF. The rearrangement links TRBV5-1 to TRBJ2-3; D is possibly TRBD2 (5 bases). This CDR3 has 14 residues. Trimming took 3 bases from V and 4 from J, leaving 12 bases between them. Germline V gene data show CDR1 as SGHRS and CDR2 as YFSETQ. Complete variable domain (other parts from reference TRBV5-1 and TRBJ2-3): KAGVTQTPRYLIKTRGQQVTLSCSPISGHRSVSWYQQTPGQGLQFLFEYFSETQRNKGNFPGRFSGRQFSNSRSEMNVSTLELGDSALYLCASSSLDGADTQYFGPGTRLTVL.

The chain employs TRBV10-3 and TRBJ2-7, with TRBD1 matching 7 bases. CDR1 is ENHRY, CDR2 SYGVKD, per germline. The CDR3 has 14 amino acids. The V and J ends lost 7 bases and 6 bases, in that order; junction bases with no gene match: 12. The CDR3 loop reads CAINPGTAATEQYF. DNA for the CDR3: TGTGCCATCAACCCAGGGACAGCGGCTACCGAGCAGTACTTC.

V usage is TRBV5-1 and J usage is TRBJ2-1; D is possibly TRBD2 (5 bases). CDR1 is SGHRS and CDR2 is YFSETQ in the germline V gene. The CDR3 runs to 14 residues. V gave up 8 bases and J gave up 3 bases, with 15 bases separating them. CDR3 residues: CASTSGTIYNEQFF. In nucleotides, the CDR3 is TGCGCCAGTACAAGCGGAACAATCTACAATGAGCAGTTCTTC.

This chain uses TRBV5-1 with TRBJ1-4; D is unresolved. Trimming stripped 2 bases from V and 5 bases from J, with 10 bases between. CDR1 SGHRS and CDR2 YFSETQ come from the germline V gene. CDR3 size: 14 residues. CDR3 in DNA: TGCGCCAGCAGCTTCAACAGTGAAAATGAAAAACTGTTTTTT. Translation gives CASSFNSENEKLFF. The full variable domain, in which reference TRBV5-1 and TRBJ1-4 provide the parts outside the CDR3, is KAGVTQTPRYLIKTRGQQVTLSCSPISGHRSVSWYQQTPGQGLQFLFEYFSETQRNKGNFPGRFSGRQFSNSRSEMNVSTLELGDSALYLCASSFNSENEKLFFGSGTQLSVL.

The chain employs TRBV7-9 and TRBJ2-3; 7 positions agree with TRBD2. Unmatched junction bases numbered 4, after V lost 5 bases and J lost 2 bases. Germline loops: CDR1 SEHNR, CDR2 FQNEAQ (reference sequence). The CDR3 is made up of 14 amino acids. The CDR3 DNA reads as TGTGCCAGCAGCGGGAGGGCCTTCACAGATACGCAGTATTTT. This gives the protein CASSGRAFTDTQYF.

Turning to this clone: The same CDR3 arises from other DNA sequences in this sample as well. The V and J genes are TRBV5-1 and TRBJ2-2; D gene unclear. The CDR3 runs to 14 residues. Trimming removed 0 bases from V and 3 bases from J, with 6 bases in between. Germline CDR1 and CDR2: SGHRS and YFSETQ. The CDR3 DNA reads TGCGCCAGCAGCTTGGGACATGACACCGGGGAGCTGTTTTTT. This codes for CASSLGHDTGELFF.

The rearrangement joins TRBV7-9 to TRBJ2-7; 11 bases match TRBD2. Per the germline V gene, CDR1 is SEHNR and CDR2 is FQNEAQ (reference sequence). This CDR3 region has 16 residues. V lost 4 bases, J lost 5 bases, and 10 bases stayed unmatched. In nucleotides, the CDR3 is TGTGCCAGCAGCTCGCGACTAGCGGGGAAAAAGCACGAGCAGTACTTC. This encodes CASSSRLAGKKHEQYF. Drawing the rest from reference TRBV7-9 and TRBJ2-7, the complete variable domain is DTGVSQNPRHKITKRGQNVTFRCDPISEHNRLYWYRQTLGQGPEFLTYFQNEAQLEKSRLLSDRFSAERPKGSFSTLEIQRTEQGDSAMYLCASSSRLAGKKHEQYFGPGTRLTVT.

This clone appeared once. The rearrangement links TRBV5-1 to TRBJ2-1; TRBD2 aligns across 7 bases. Germline V CDR1 and CDR2: SGHRS, YFSETQ. The CDR3 runs 14 residues. V shed 3 bases, J shed 2 bases, and the junction held 2 bases outside the gene matches. CDR3 sequence: CASSWTRPYNEQFF. CDR3 sequence (DNA): TGCGCCAGCAGCTGGACTAGACCCTACAATGAGCAGTTCTTC.

The rearrangement joins TRBV27 to TRBJ2-7; 7 bases map to TRBD2. The V and J ends lost 5 bases and 0 bases, in that order; junction bases with no gene match: 10. CDR1 MNHEY and CDR2 SMNVEV come from the germline V gene (reference sequence). CDR3 size: 16 residues. The CDR3 loop reads CASSVGGRTFSYEQYF. CDR3 nucleotide sequence: TGTGCCAGCAGTGTGGGAGGGAGAACGTTCTCCTACGAGCAGTACTTC.

The chain combines TRBV6-1 with TRBJ2-7, with 8 bases lining up with TRBD2. The length of the CDR3 is 15 residues. Germline V gene lookup returns CDR1 MNHNS and CDR2 SASEGT. J lost 3 bases, V lost 4 bases, and 8 bases had no gene match. The CDR3 sequence is CASSVTLTSDYEQYF. The CDR3, as DNA: TGTGCCAGCAGTGTCACCTTGACTAGCGACTACGAGCAGTACTTC.